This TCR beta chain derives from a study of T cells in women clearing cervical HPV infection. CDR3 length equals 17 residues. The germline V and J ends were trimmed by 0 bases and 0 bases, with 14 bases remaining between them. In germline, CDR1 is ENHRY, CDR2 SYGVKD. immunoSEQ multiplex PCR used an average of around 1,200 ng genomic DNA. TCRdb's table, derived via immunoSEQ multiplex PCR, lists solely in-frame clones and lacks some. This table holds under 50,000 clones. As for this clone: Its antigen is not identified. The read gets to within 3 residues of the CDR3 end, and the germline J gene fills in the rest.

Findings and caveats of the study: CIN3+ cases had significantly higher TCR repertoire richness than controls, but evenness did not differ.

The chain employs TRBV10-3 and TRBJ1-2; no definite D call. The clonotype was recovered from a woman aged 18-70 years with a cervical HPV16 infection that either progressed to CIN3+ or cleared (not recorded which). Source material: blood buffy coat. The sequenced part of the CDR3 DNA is TGTGCCATCAGTGAGTCGATCTCCCCAGGTACTAACTATGGC. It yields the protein CAISESISPGTNYG. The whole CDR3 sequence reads CAISESISPGTNYGYTF.